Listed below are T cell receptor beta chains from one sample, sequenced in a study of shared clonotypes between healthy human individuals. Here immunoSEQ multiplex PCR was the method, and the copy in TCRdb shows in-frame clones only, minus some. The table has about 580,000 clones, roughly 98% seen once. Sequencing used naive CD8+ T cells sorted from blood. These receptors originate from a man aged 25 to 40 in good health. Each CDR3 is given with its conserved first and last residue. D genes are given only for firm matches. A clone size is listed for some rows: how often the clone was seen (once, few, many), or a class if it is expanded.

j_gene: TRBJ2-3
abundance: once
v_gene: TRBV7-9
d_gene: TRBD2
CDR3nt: TGTGCCAGCAGCCGCGGGACTAGCGGGATGAAAGATACGCAGTATTTT
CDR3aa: CASSRGTSGMKDTQYF

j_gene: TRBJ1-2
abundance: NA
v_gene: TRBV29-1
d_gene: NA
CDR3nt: TGCAGCGGCCCCCCCAAACAGGGCTCGGTTGGCTACACCTTC
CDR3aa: CSGPPKQGSVGYTF

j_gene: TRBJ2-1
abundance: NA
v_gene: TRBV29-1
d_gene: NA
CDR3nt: TGCAGCGTTGAAGATCCTAGGGCTCCCTCCTACAATGAGCAGTTCTTC
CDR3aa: CSVEDPRAPSYNEQFF

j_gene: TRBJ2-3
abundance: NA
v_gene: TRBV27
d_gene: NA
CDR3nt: TGTGCCAGCAGTCCCTTCGTCGCAGATACGCAGTATTTT
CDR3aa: CASSPFVADTQYF

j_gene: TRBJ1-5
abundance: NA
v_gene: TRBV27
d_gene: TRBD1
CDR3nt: TGTGCCAGCAGTTTAGCCCAGGGGGCTGGTCAGCCCCAGCATTTT
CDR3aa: CASSLAQGAGQPQHF

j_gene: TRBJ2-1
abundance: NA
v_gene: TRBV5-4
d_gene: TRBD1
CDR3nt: TGTGCCAGCAGCTTGGAGGGGACAGGCAATGAGCAGTTCTTC
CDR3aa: CASSLEGTGNEQFF

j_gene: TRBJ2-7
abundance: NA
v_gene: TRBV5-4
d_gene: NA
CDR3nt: TGTGCCAGCAGCTTGGGGGATCAAACCTACGAGCAGTACTTC
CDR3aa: CASSLGDQTYEQYF

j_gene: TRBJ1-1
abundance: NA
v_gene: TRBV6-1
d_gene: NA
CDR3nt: TGTGCCAGCAGTGAAGCGGAGGGTAGGACTGAAGCTTTCTTT
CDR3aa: CASSEAEGRTEAFF

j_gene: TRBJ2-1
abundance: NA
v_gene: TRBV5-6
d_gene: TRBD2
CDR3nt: TGTGCCAGCAGTGCCGGGACTAGTTTCTCTGAGCAGTTCTTC
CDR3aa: CASSAGTSFSEQFF

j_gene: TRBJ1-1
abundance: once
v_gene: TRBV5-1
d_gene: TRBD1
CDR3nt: TGCGCCAGCAGCTCATCAGGACAGGGGAGTCGGACGGTGAACACTGAAGCTTTCTTT
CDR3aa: CASSSSGQGSRTVNTEAFF

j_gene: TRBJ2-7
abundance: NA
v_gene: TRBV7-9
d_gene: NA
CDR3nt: TGTGCCAGCAGCTCGTTTAAGGGGCGCTACGAGCAGTACTTC
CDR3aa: CASSSFKGRYEQYF

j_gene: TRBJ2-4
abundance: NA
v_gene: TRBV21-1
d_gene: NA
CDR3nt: TGTGCCAGCAGCCTGAAGCGGGATAGGTCCCCCAAAAACATTCAGTACTTC
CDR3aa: CASSLKRDRSPKNIQYF

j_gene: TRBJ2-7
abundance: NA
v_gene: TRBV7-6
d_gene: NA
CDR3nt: TGTGCCAGCAGCCCAGGGACGACCGGCGAGCAGTACTTC
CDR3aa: CASSPGTTGEQYF

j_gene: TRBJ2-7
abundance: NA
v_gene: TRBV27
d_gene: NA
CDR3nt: TGTGCCAGCAGTTTAACCGGGACCTACGAGCAGTACTTC
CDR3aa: CASSLTGTYEQYF

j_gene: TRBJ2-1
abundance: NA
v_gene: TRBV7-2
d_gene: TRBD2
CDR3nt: TGTGCCAGCCGAAGAACTAGCGGGCCCTACAATGAGCAGTTCTTC
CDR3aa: CASRRTSGPYNEQFF

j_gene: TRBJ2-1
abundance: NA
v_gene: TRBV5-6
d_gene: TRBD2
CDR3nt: TGTGCCAGCAGCTATGGGACTAGCGGGAGTAGCTACAATGAGCAGTTCTTC
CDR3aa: CASSYGTSGSSYNEQFF

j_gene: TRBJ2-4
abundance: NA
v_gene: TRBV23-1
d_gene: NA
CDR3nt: TGCGCCAGCAGTCAAAGGAACAGGGAAAACATTCAGTACTTC
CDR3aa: CASSQRNRENIQYF

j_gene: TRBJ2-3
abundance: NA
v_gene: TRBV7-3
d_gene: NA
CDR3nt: TGTGCCAGCAGTGCCGGGGTCACAGATACGCAGTATTTT
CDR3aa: CASSAGVTDTQYF

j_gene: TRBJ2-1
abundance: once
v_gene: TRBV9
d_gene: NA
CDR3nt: TGTGCCAGCAGCGTAGAAACAGGCGGTGATGAGCAGTTCTTC
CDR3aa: CASSVETGGDEQFF

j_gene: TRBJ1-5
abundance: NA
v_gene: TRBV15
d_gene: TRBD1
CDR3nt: TGTGCCACCAGCCGAGACAGGGGCAGCAATCAGCCCCAGCATTTT
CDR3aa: CATSRDRGSNQPQHF

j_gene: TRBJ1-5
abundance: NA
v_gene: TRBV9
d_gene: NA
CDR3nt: TGTGCCAGCAGCGTAGGTTTTTCTGGTCAGCCCCAGCATTTT
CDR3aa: CASSVGFSGQPQHF

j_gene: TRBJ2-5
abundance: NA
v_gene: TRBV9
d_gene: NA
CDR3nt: TGTGCCAGCAGCGTAGTGGGGACCGGGGCCCAGTACTTC
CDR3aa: CASSVVGTGAQYF

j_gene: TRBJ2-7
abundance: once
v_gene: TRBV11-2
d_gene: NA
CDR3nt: TGTGCCAGCAGCGAAAGACCGGGACTGACATCCTACGAGCAGTACTTC
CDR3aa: CASSERPGLTSYEQYF

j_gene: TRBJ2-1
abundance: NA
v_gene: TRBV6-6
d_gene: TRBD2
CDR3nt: TGTGCCAGCAGTTACGTGGGACTAGCGGAATACAATGAGCAGTTCTTC
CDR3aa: CASSYVGLAEYNEQFF

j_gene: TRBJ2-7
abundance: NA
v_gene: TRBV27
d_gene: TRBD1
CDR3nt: TGTGCCAGCAGTAAACAGGGGCCGATGCACTTC
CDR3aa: CASSKQGPMHF

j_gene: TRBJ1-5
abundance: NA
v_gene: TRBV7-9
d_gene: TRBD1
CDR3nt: TGTGCCAGCAGCGGCGGCCTGGGACAGCTTTCGGGGGGCAATCAGCCCCAGCATTTT
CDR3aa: CASSGGLGQLSGGNQPQHF

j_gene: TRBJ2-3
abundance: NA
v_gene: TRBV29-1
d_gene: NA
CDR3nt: TGCAGCGTTGCGAACGGGGAGACAGATACGCAGTATTTT
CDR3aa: CSVANGETDTQYF

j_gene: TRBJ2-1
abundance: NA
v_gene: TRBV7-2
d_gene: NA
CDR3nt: TGTGCCAGCAGCTTCCCAACAAGGACGAGCTCCTACAATGAGCAGTTCTTC
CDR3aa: CASSFPTRTSSYNEQFF

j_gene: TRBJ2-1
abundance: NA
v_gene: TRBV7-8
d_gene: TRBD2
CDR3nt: TGTGCCAGCAGCCGTTATAATAGCGGGAGGGGGGAGCAGTTCTTC
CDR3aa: CASSRYNSGRGEQFF

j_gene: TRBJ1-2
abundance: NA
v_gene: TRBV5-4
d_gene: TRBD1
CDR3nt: TGTGCCAGCAGCTTGGGGACAGGGTATGGCTACACCTTC
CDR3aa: CASSLGTGYGYTF

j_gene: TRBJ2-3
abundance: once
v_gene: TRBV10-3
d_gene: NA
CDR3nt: TGTGCCATCAGTGACGACAGAACAGATACGCAGTATTTT
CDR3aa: CAISDDRTDTQYF

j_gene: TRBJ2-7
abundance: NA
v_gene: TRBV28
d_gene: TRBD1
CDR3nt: TGTGCCAGCAAGATTCGGACAGGCAGATACGAGCAGTACTTC
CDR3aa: CASKIRTGRYEQYF

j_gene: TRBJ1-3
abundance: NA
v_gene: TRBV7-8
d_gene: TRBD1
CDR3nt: TGTGCCAGCAGCTTAGCGTTTGGACAGGGGCATCCTAGCTCTGGAAACACCATATATTTT
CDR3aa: CASSLAFGQGHPSSGNTIYF